This T cell receptor (beta chain) was captured in a study of cytomegalovirus exposure and HLA in healthy donors. Whole-study findings and limits: The authors confirmed in vitro that a few CMV-associated chains were specific for CMV antigens. According to reports, the classifier identified cytomegalovirus status with high specificity and sensitivity. Among TCR beta chains, those listed as cytomegalovirus-associated numbered roughly 150.

Using immunoSEQ multiplex PCR, the repertoire was profiled, and TCRdb retains in-frame clones only, with some absent. The table has approximately 210,000 clones, 86% seen once. Germline values: CDR1 SGHDT, CDR2 YYEEEE. V shed 1 base, J shed 0 bases, and the junction held 3 bases outside the gene matches. The CDR3 has 15 residues. Only one count was recorded for this clone. The antigen is unknown. J is TRBJ1-1 and V is TRBV5-6; 7 nucleotides match TRBD1. This clonotype was sampled from a woman aged 18 to 35 in good health and CMV-seronegative. Sequencing input: PBMCs. The DNA of the CDR3 is TGTGCCAGCAGCTTGCCCGGGACAGTGAACACTGAAGCTTTCTTT. Its protein product is CASSLPGTVNTEAFF.